Shown below are 27 T cell receptor beta chains from a single sample sequenced in a study of shared clonotypes between healthy human individuals. Clones were read by immunoSEQ multiplex PCR, and TCRdb kept only the in-frame ones, dropping some. The table records fewer than 700,000 clones, around 81% of them present only once. Sequencing used PBMCs. These receptors were obtained from a woman aged 40 to 50 in good health. Some clones in this sample may be carry-over from other donors' samples.

A few counts support this clone. The V gene is TRBV7-8, the J gene TRBJ1-5; D is unclear. This CDR3 has 13 residues. From germline, CDR1 is SGHVS and CDR2 FQNEAQ. V was shortened by 1 base and J by 9 bases, with 10 bases between the two germline ends. Here the CDR3 reads CASSLGPQPPQHF. The CDR3 region has the DNA TGTGCCAGCAGCTTAGGGCCCCAGCCGCCCCAGCATTTT.

The chain recombines TRBV7-3 with TRBJ2-3; 12 nucleotides align to TRBD2. This CDR3 is 15 amino acids long. From germline, CDR1 is SGHTA and CDR2 FQGTGA. J gave up 3 bases and V 5 bases, and 3 bases lay outside the gene matches. The CDR3 DNA reads TGTGCCAGCAGCCCTAGCGGGAGGGAAACAGATACGCAGTATTTT. The encoded protein is CASSPSGRETDTQYF.

As for this clone: Since a much larger clone is just one base distant, this may be a read error. This chain links TRBV5-4 with TRBJ1-2; TRBD1 is a possible D gene (5 bases). Trimming shortened V by 4 bases and J by 5 bases, and 12 bases separated the two germline ends. The germline CDR1 and CDR2 sequences are SGHNT and YYREEE (reference sequence). CDR3 length equals 13 residues. The CDR3 reads CASSTTGPYGYTF. CDR3 DNA sequence: TGTGCCAGCAGCACCACAGGTCCTTATGGCTACACCTTC.

The chain recombines TRBV5-1 with TRBJ1-2, with D maybe TRBD1 (5 bases). This CDR3 spans 13 amino acids. Trimming pared 4 bases from V and 8 bases from J, leaving 15 bases between. Germline V gene lookup returns CDR1 SGHRS and CDR2 YFSETQ. This CDR3 reads CASSPRGGSGYTF. For the CDR3, the DNA is TGCGCCAGCAGCCCGAGGGGCGGGTCGGGCTACACCTTC.

This clone has a handful of counts. Other DNA sequences within the sample encode an identical CDR3. The CDR3 DNA follows: TGTGCCAGCAGTGAACAAGGAAACTATGGCTACACCTTC. This gives the protein CASSEQGNYGYTF. This rearrangement joins TRBV2 to TRBJ1-2; D gene ambiguous. V was clipped by 2 bases and J by 2 bases, with 6 bases between them. CDR3 size: 13 residues. Germline-derived CDR1 and CDR2 are SNHLY and FYNNEI.

The chain's CDR3 is CASSFRASGGSYNEQFF. The CDR3 region has the DNA TGTGCCAGCAGTTTTCGAGCATCCGGGGGGTCCTACAATGAGCAGTTCTTC. This chain uses TRBV28 with TRBJ2-1; 7 bases fit TRBD2. Trimming cost V 3 bases and J 1 base; bases outside gene matches: 9. The CDR3 sequence is 17 residues long. Germline loops: CDR1 MDHEN, CDR2 SYDVKM.

This clone was counted at least ten times. The chain employs TRBV28 and TRBJ2-3; D could derive from TRBD1 or TRBD2 (5 bases each). Germline CDR1 is MDHEN and CDR2 is SYDVKM. The length of the CDR3 is 15 residues. V was cut by 3 bases and J by 2 bases, with 12 bases left in between. The CDR3 reads CASSLGPKFTDTQYF. The CDR3 coding sequence is TGTGCCAGCAGTTTGGGACCTAAATTCACAGATACGCAGTATTTT.

The chain has TRBV18 and TRBJ1-5; TRBD1 aligns across 7 bases. This CDR3 is built from 14 residues. The trim removed 9 bases at V and 6 bases at J, leaving 11 bases unmatched. CDR1 is KGHSH, CDR2 LQKENI, per germline. CDR3 bases: TGTGCCAGTTCCCTCCAGGGGGAGAGTCAGCCCCAGCATTTT. Translation: CASSLQGESQPQHF.

The sample holds a few counts of this clone. Here the CDR3 reads CASSVNPGHGDEAFF. CDR3 coding DNA: TGTGCCAGCAGTGTCAACCCAGGACACGGAGATGAAGCTTTCTTT. The chain is built from TRBV2 and TRBJ1-1, with D tentatively TRBD1 (5 bases). V lost 4 bases to trimming and J lost 7 bases, with 19 bases between them. Germline-derived CDR1 and CDR2 are SNHLY and FYNNEI. The CDR3 loop spans 15 amino acids.

This chain joins TRBV5-1 and TRBJ1-5; D unresolved. The CDR3 covers 13 residues. V lost 6 bases, J lost 11 bases, and 18 bases lay in between. Germline V gene data show CDR1 as SGHRS and CDR2 as YFSETQ. In DNA, the CDR3 is TGCGCCAGCATCACGGTCCCAAGCGGAGCCCAGCATTTT. It codes for CASITVPSGAQHF.

This clone was observed a single time. The rearrangement joins TRBV28 to TRBJ2-7; no reliable D call. The CDR3 has 15 residues. Germline V gene data show CDR1 as MDHEN and CDR2 as SYDVKM. The V and J ends lost 2 bases and 6 bases respectively, with 17 bases between them. The chain's CDR3 is CASSLTAERSSEQYF. The CDR3 bases are TGTGCCAGCAGTTTAACTGCGGAAAGGTCTAGCGAGCAGTACTTC.

This clone was detected a few times. The rearrangement links TRBV28 to TRBJ2-7, with a tentative D call TRBD2 (5 bases). V gave up 6 bases and J gave up 2 bases, with 14 bases separating them. Germline V gene sequence: CDR1 MDHEN, CDR2 SYDVKM. The CDR3 loop spans 14 amino acids. Written as DNA, the CDR3 is TGTGCCAGCAGAAATCACGGGGTAACCTACGAGCAGTACTTC. Amino acids: CASRNHGVTYEQYF.

V is TRBV7-9 and J is TRBJ2-6; D is uncertain. CDR1 and CDR2 from the germline V gene are SEHNR and FQNEAQ (reference sequence). The CDR3 has 16 amino acids. V dropped 8 bases and J dropped 4 bases, with 18 bases sitting between them. The chain's CDR3 is CASRILRVSGANVLTF. The CDR3 DNA follows: TGTGCCAGCCGAATTCTAAGGGTGTCCGGGGCCAACGTCCTGACTTTC.

This clone was detected only a few times. V and J are TRBV2 and TRBJ2-5; 13 nucleotides agree with TRBD2. The better agreement between TRBJ2-7 and the DNA end casts doubt on the J call. The CDR3 runs to 15 residues. CDR1 is SNHLY and CDR2 is FYNNEI in the germline V gene. This chain's CDR3 is CASSVTSGGPYEQYF. The DNA of the CDR3 is TGTGCCAGCAGTGTGACTAGCGGGGGGCCCTACGAGCAGTACTTC.

This clone was seen at least ten times. V usage is TRBV27 and J usage is TRBJ2-1, with 7 nucleotides matching TRBD1. CDR1 MNHEY and CDR2 SMNVEV come from the germline V gene (reference sequence). Germline trimming cut 2 bases from V and 7 bases from J; bases unmatched to any gene: 5. The CDR3 extends over 14 amino acids. For the CDR3, the DNA is TGTGCCAGCAGTTTACCGGGACAGAGGAATGAGCAGTTCTTC. This encodes CASSLPGQRNEQFF.

The gene calls are TRBV5-4 and TRBJ2-3; 7 positions agree with TRBD2. J lost 1 base, V lost 0 bases, and 5 bases had no gene match. The germline V gene has CDR1 SGHNT and CDR2 YYREEE (reference sequence). The CDR3 runs 16 residues. CDR3: CASSLGRGRGTDTQYF. Written as DNA, the CDR3 is TGTGCCAGCAGCTTGGGTCGCGGGAGAGGCACAGATACGCAGTATTTT. The variable domain in full, completed from reference TRBV5-4 and TRBJ2-3, reads ETGVTQSPTHLIKTRGQQVTLRCSSQSGHNTVSWYQQALGQGPQFIFQYYREEENGRGNFPPRFSGLQFPNYSSELNVNALELDDSALYLCASSLGRGRGTDTQYFGPGTRLTVL.

The chain joins TRBV19 to TRBJ1-5, with unresolved D. With 5 bases removed from V and 0 bases from J, the gap between germline ends came to 11 bases. CDR3 size: 15 residues. CDR1 LNHDA and CDR2 SQIVND come from the germline V gene (reference sequence). As DNA, the CDR3 is TGTGCCAGTAGTCCGCGACACCTTAGCAATCAGCCCCAGCATTTT. Its translation: CASSPRHLSNQPQHF.

The chain joins TRBV29-1 to TRBJ2-1; D remains unclear. The V gene lost 4 bases and the J gene lost 6 bases, with 16 bases spanning the gap. This CDR3 is built from 14 residues. From germline, CDR1 is SQVTM and CDR2 ANQGSEA. The CDR3 loop is CSVGLWSFGNEQFF. DNA for the CDR3: TGCAGCGTTGGTTTGTGGAGTTTCGGCAATGAGCAGTTCTTC.

This chain joins TRBV5-1 and TRBJ2-3; TRBD2 agrees at 11 bases. The CDR3 has 18 amino acids. CDR1 is SGHRS, CDR2 YFSETQ, per germline. The J segment lost 4 bases and the V segment lost 3 bases, leaving 13 bases of the junction unmatched. CDR3 bases: TGCGCCAGCAGCTGGGGGACTAGCGGTCCCAGGGGCGCAGATACGCAGTATTTT. Translated, it gives CASSWGTSGPRGADTQYF. Based on the CDR3 plus reference TRBV5-1 and TRBJ2-3, the full variable domain is KAGVTQTPRYLIKTRGQQVTLSCSPISGHRSVSWYQQTPGQGLQFLFEYFSETQRNKGNFPGRFSGRQFSNSRSEMNVSTLELGDSALYLCASSWGTSGPRGADTQYFGPGTRLTVL.

The chain combines TRBV19 with TRBJ1-5; D ambiguous. Trimming removed 8 bases from V and 6 bases from J, with 17 bases in between. The CDR3 length is 14 residues. Germline CDR1 is LNHDA and CDR2 is SQIVND (reference sequence). The CDR3 sequence is CASDWARAAQPQHF. Here the CDR3 DNA reads TGTGCCAGTGATTGGGCGAGGGCCGCTCAGCCCCAGCATTTT.

The J gene is TRBJ2-7, the V gene TRBV5-1; 9 bases are shared with TRBD1. Germline CDR1 and CDR2: SGHRS and YFSETQ. V lost 3 bases, J lost 6 bases, and 7 bases stayed unmatched. This CDR3 contains 14 residues. CDR3: CASSYTGGPLEQYF. CDR3 nucleotides: TGCGCCAGCAGCTACACAGGGGGCCCCCTCGAGCAGTACTTC.

This chain joins TRBV6-5 and TRBJ2-5; tentatively, D is TRBD1 (5 bases). This CDR3 contains 12 residues. Trimming cost V 6 bases and J 1 base, with 6 bases left between them. Germline V gene lookup returns CDR1 MNHEY and CDR2 SVGAGI. As DNA, the CDR3 is TGTGCCAGCAGCAGGGCCCAAGAGACCCAGTACTTC. Translated, it gives CASSRAQETQYF.

The V gene is TRBV18, the J gene TRBJ2-6; no clear D gene. The CDR3 has 15 amino acids. Germline CDR1 is KGHSH and CDR2 is LQKENI. Trimming cost V 2 bases and J 4 bases, with 9 bases left between them. CDR3 amino acids: CASSPLSVGANVLTF. The CDR3 DNA sequence: TGTGCCAGCTCACCATTGTCGGTAGGGGCCAACGTCCTGACTTTC.

About this clone: A clone one base away is much larger, so this may be a read error. This same CDR3 is encoded by further DNA sequences in the sample. The chain employs TRBV7-2 and TRBJ2-7; D could derive from TRBD1 or TRBD2 (5 bases each). Trimming cost V 5 bases and J 2 bases, with 13 bases left between them. Germline V gives CDR1 SGHTA, CDR2 FQGNSA. The CDR3 contains 14 residues. The CDR3 DNA reads TGTGCCAGCAGCCGGGGACGTGGCGCCTACGAGCAGTACTTC. It translates to CASSRGRGAYEQYF. The whole variable domain, filled in from reference TRBV7-2 and TRBJ2-7, reads GAGVSQSPSNKVTEKGKDVELRCDPISGHTALYWYRQSLGQGLEFLIYFQGNSAPDKSGLPSDRFSAERTGGSVSTLTIQRTQQEDSAVYLCASSRGRGAYEQYFGPGTRLTVT.

In the case of this clone: This likely stems from a read error, as it lies one base from a far larger clone. Additional DNA sequences in this sample encode the identical CDR3. The rearrangement joins TRBV30 to TRBJ2-5; possibly TRBD1 for D (6 bases). CDR1 GTSNPN and CDR2 SVGIG come from the germline V gene (reference sequence). The CDR3 length is 14 residues. The DNA of the CDR3 is TGTGCATGGAGCCGACAGGTTCGACAAGAGACCCAGTACTTC. The encoded protein is CAWSRQVRQETQYF.

This chain uses TRBV19 with TRBJ1-4, with D possibly matching TRBD1 (5 bases). The CDR3 totals 14 residues. In germline, CDR1 is LNHDA, CDR2 SQIVND (reference sequence). Trimming shortened V by 3 bases and J by 7 bases, and 12 bases separated the two germline ends. CDR3 sequence (DNA): TGTGCCAGTAGTATTGCCGTGGACACTGAAAAACTGTTTTTT. Encoded protein: CASSIAVDTEKLFF.

The CDR3 sequence: CASTESDRPYGELFF. CDR3 in DNA: TGTGCCAGCACAGAAAGTGACAGGCCCTACGGGGAGCTGTTTTTT. The chain is built from TRBV27 and TRBJ2-2, with a weak D call TRBD1 (6 bases). Germline V CDR1 and CDR2: MNHEY, SMNVEV (reference sequence). V was trimmed by 7 bases and J by 7 bases, leaving 19 bases between them. This CDR3 is built from 15 residues.